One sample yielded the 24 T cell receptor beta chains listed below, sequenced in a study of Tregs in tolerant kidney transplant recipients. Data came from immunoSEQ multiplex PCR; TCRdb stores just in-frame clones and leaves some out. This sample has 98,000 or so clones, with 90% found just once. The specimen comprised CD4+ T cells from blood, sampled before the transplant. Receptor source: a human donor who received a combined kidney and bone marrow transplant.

The chain's CDR3 is CASSIVGPAVGYTF. In DNA, the CDR3 is TGTGCCAGTAGTATAGTCGGTCCCGCGGTAGGCTACACCTTC. The chain employs TRBV19 and TRBJ1-2, with unresolved D. V dropped 1 base and J dropped 8 bases, with 14 bases sitting between them. The CDR3 consists of 14 residues. CDR1 and CDR2 (germline): LNHDA, SQIVND (reference sequence).

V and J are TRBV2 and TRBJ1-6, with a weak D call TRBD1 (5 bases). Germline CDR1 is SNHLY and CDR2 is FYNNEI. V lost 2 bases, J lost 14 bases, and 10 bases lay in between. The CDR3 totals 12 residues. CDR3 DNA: TGTGCCAGCAGTGAAAGGAGGGGAACCCTCCACTTT. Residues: CASSERRGTLHF. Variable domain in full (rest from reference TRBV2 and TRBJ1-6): EPEVTQTPSHQVTQMGQEVILRCVPISNHLYFYWYRQILGQKVEFLVSFYNNEISEKSEIFDDQFSVERPDGSNFTLKIRSTKLEDSAMYFCASSERRGTLHFGNGTRLTVT.

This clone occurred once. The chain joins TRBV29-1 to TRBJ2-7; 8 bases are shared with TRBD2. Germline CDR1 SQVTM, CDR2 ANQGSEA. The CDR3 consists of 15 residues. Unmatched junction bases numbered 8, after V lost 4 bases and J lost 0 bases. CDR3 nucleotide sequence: TGCAGCGTTGCCCTGGGCGGGGGGAGCTCCTACGAGCAGTACTTC. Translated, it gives CSVALGGGSSYEQYF.

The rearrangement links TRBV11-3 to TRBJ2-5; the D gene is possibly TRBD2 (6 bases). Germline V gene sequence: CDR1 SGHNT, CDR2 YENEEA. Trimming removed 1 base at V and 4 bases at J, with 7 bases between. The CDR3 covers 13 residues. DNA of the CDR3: TGTGCCAGCAGCTTAGCCGGGGGAGAGACCCAGTACTTC. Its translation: CASSLAGGETQYF. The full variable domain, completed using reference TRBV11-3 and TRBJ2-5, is EAGVVQSPRYKIIEKKQPVAFWCNPISGHNTLYWYLQNLGQGPELLIRYENEEAVDDSQLPKDRFSAERLKGVDSTLKIQPAELGDSAVYLCASSLAGGETQYFGPGTRLLVL.

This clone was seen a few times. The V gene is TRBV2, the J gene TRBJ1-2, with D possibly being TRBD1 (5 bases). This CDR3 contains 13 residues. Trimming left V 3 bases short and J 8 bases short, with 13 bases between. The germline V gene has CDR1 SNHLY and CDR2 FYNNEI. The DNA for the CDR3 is TGTGCCAGCAGTGAGGACAACCTCCTAGGCTACACCTTC. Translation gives CASSEDNLLGYTF.

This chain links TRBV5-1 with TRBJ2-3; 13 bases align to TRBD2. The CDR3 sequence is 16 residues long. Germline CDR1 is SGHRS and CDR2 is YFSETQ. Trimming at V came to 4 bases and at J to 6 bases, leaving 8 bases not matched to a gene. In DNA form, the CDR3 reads TGCGCCAGCAGCCTAAACGGACTAGCGGGGGCGGATACGCAGTATTTT. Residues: CASSLNGLAGADTQYF.

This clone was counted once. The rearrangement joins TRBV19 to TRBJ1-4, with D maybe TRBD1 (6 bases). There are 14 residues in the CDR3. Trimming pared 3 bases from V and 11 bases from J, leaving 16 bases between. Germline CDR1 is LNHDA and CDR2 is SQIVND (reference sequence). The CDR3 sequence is CASSMGQGIFKLFF. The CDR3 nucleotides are TGTGCCAGTAGTATGGGACAAGGTATATTTAAACTGTTTTTT.

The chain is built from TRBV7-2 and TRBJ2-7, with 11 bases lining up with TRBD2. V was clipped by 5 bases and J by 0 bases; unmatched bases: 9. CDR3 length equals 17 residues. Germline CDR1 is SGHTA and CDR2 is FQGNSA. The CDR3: CASSPGPGLADSYEQYF. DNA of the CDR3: TGTGCCAGCAGCCCCGGCCCGGGACTAGCGGACTCCTACGAGCAGTACTTC.

CDR3 sequence: CASSLAPQVEETQYF. The CDR3 coding sequence is TGCGCCAGCAGCTTGGCCCCCCAGGTAGAAGAGACCCAGTACTTC. The rearrangement links TRBV5-1 to TRBJ2-5; D gene uncertain. Germline values: CDR1 SGHRS, CDR2 YFSETQ. This CDR3 is built from 15 residues. Between the trimmed V and J ends, which lost 0 bases and 3 bases, there was a span of 12 bases.

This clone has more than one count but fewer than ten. The CDR3 DNA sequence: TGCGCCAGCAGCCCTGGGGACAGGCCAAACTATGGCTACACCTTC. This codes for CASSPGDRPNYGYTF. The chain couples TRBV5-1 to TRBJ1-2; 8 nucleotides line up with TRBD1. Germline CDR1 is SGHRS and CDR2 is YFSETQ. Trimming cost V 4 bases and J 2 bases; bases outside gene matches: 7. The CDR3 length is 15 residues.

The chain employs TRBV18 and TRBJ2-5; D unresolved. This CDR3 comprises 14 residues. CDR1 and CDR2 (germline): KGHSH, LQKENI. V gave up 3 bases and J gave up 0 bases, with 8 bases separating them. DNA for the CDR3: TGTGCCAGCTCACCTAGCAGAAACCAAGAGACCCAGTACTTC. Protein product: CASSPSRNQETQYF. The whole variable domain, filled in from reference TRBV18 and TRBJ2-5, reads NAGVMQNPRHLVRRRGQEARLRCSPMKGHSHVYWYRQLPEEGLKFMVYLQKENIIDESGMPKERFSAEFPKEGPSILRIQQVVRGDSAAYFCASSPSRNQETQYFGPGTRLLVL.

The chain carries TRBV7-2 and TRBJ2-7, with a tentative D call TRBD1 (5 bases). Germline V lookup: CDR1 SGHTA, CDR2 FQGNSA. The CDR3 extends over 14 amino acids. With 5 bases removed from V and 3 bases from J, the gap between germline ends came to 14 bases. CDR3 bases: TGTGCCAGCAGCCCCCCAGGGCGGATCTACGAGCAGTACTTC. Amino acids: CASSPPGRIYEQYF. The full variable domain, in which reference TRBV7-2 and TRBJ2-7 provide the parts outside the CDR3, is GAGVSQSPSNKVTEKGKDVELRCDPISGHTALYWYRQSLGQGLEFLIYFQGNSAPDKSGLPSDRFSAERTGGSVSTLTIQRTQQEDSAVYLCASSPPGRIYEQYFGPGTRLTVT.

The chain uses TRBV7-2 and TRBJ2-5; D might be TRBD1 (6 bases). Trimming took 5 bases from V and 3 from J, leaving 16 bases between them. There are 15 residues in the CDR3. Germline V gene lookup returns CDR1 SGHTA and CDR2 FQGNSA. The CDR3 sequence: CASSRSGVFKETQYF. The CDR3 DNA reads TGTGCCAGCAGCCGCTCAGGGGTTTTCAAAGAGACCCAGTACTTC.

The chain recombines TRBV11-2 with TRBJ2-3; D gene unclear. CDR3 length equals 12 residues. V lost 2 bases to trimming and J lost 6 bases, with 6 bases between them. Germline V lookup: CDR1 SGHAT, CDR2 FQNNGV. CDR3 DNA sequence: TGTGCCAGCAGCTTAAGAGCGGATACGCAGTATTTT. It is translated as CASSLRADTQYF.

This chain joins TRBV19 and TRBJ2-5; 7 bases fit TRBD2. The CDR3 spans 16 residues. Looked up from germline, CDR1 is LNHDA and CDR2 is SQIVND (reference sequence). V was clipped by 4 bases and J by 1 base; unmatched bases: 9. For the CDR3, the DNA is TGTGCCAGTAGTACTATCGGCGGGAGCACCCAAGAGACCCAGTACTTC. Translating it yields CASSTIGGSTQETQYF.

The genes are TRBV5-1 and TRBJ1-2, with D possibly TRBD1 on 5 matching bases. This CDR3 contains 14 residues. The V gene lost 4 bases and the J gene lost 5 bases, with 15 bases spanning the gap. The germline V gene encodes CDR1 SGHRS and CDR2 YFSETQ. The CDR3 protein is CASSPTQVPYGYTF. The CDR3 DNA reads TGCGCCAGCAGCCCTACACAGGTTCCTTATGGCTACACCTTC.

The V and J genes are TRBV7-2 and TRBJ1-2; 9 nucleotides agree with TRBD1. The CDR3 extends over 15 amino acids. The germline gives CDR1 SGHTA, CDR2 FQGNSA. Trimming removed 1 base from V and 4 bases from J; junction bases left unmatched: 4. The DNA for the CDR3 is TGTGCCAGCAGCTTAGGCCCGGGACAGGGCTATGGCTACACCTTC. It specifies CASSLGPGQGYGYTF.

The CDR3 here is CASRRDIKGAEAFF. The CDR3, as DNA: TGTGCCAGTAGAAGGGACATAAAAGGAGCTGAAGCTTTCTTT. This chain joins TRBV19 and TRBJ1-1; D possibly corresponds to TRBD1 (6 bases). The germline V gene encodes CDR1 LNHDA and CDR2 SQIVND (reference sequence). This CDR3 comprises 14 residues. V dropped 6 bases and J dropped 6 bases, with 17 bases sitting between them.

The CDR3 bases are TGTGCCAGCAGTCACCGGTCCGAGACAGAAGCTTTCTTT. Encoded protein: CASSHRSETEAFF. J is TRBJ1-1 and V is TRBV5-4, with D uncertain. The CDR3 contains 13 residues. Germline-derived CDR1 and CDR2 are SGHNT and YYREEE (reference sequence). V dropped 5 bases and J dropped 8 bases, with 16 bases sitting between them.

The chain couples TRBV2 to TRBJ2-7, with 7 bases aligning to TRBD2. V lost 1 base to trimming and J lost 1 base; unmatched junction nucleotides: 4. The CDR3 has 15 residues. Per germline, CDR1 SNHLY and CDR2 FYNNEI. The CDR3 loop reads CASSEDRTSSYEQYF. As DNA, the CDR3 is TGTGCCAGCAGTGAAGACCGGACTAGTTCCTACGAGCAGTACTTC. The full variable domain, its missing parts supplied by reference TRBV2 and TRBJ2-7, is EPEVTQTPSHQVTQMGQEVILRCVPISNHLYFYWYRQILGQKVEFLVSFYNNEISEKSEIFDDQFSVERPDGSNFTLKIRSTKLEDSAMYFCASSEDRTSSYEQYFGPGTRLTVT.

The chain's CDR3 is CATSRDIRDYGYTF. The CDR3 nucleotides read TGTGCCACCAGCAGAGATATTAGAGACTATGGCTACACCTTC. This chain links TRBV15 with TRBJ1-2; D is undetermined. V lost 0 bases to trimming and J lost 3 bases, with 8 bases between them. Looked up from germline, CDR1 is LNHNV and CDR2 is YYDKDF (reference sequence). This CDR3 has 14 residues.

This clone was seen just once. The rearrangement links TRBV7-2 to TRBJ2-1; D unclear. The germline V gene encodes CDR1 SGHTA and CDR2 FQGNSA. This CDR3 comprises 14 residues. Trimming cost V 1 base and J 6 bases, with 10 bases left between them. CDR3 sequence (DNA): TGTGCCAGCAGCTTAGGTATAGCCCCCAATGAGCAGTTCTTC. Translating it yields CASSLGIAPNEQFF.

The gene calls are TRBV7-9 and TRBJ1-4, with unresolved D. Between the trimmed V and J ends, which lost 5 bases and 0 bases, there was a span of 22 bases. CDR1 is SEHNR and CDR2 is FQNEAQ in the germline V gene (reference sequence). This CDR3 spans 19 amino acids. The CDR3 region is CASSRGSSFGIATNEKLFF. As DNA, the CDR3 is TGTGCCAGCAGCCGCGGATCGTCCTTCGGAATTGCAACTAATGAAAAACTGTTTTTT.

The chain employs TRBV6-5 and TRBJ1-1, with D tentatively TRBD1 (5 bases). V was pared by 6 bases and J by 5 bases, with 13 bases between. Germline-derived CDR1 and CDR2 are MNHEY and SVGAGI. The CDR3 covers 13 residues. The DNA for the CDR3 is TGTGCCAGCAGGCGGGGGGAGGGGACTGAAGCTTTCTTT. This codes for CASRRGEGTEAFF.